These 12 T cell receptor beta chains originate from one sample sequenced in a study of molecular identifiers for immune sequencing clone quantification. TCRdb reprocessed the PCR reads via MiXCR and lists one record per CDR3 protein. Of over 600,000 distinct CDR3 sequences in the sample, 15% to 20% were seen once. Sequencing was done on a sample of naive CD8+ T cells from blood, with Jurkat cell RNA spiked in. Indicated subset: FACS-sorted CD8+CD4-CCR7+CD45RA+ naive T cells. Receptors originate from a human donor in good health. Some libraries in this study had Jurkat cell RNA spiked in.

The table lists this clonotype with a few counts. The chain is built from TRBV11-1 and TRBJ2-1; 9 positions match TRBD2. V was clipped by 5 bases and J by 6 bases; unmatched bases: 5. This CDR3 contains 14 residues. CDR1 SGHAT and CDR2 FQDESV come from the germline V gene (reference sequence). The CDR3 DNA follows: TGTGCCAGCAGCGTTAGCGGGGGAGTCAATGAGCAGTTCTTC. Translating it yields CASSVSGGVNEQFF.

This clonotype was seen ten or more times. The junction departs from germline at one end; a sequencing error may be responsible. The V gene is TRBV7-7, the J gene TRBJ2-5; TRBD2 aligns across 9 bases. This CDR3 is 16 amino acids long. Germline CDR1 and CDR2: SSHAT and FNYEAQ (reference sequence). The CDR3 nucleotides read TGTGCTAGCAGCTTAGCATCTAGCGGGACTACGGGGACCCAGTACTTC. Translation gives CASSLASSGTTGTQYF.

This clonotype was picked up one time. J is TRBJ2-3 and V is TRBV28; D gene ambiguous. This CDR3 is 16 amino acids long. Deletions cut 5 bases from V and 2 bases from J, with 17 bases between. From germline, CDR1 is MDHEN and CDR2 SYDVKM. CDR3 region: CASSLRFPPLTDTQYF. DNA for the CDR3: TGTGCCAGCAGTCTTCGGTTCCCCCCTCTCACAGATACGCAGTATTTT.

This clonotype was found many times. CDR3 amino acids: CASTWGADQPQHF. The CDR3 DNA is TGTGCCAGTACCTGGGGGGCCGATCAGCCCCAGCATTTT. The gene calls are TRBV19 and TRBJ1-5; perhaps TRBD1 as D (6 bases). CDR3 size: 13 residues. The V end was cut by 7 bases, the J end by 5 bases, with 12 bases between. CDR1 and CDR2 (germline): LNHDA, SQIVND (reference sequence). The full variable domain, in which reference TRBV19 and TRBJ1-5 provide the parts outside the CDR3, is DGGITQSPKYLFRKEGQNVTLSCEQNLNHDAMYWYRQDPGQGLRLIYYSQIVNDFQKGDIAEGYSVSREKKESFPLTVTSAQKNPTAFYLCASTWGADQPQHFGDGTRLSIL.

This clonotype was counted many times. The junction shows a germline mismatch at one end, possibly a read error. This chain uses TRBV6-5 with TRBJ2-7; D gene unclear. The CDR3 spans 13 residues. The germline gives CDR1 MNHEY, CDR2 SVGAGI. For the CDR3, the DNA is TGTGCCACCAGTTACCAGTTATTGGGGGAGCAGTACTTC. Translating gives CATSYQLLGEQYF.

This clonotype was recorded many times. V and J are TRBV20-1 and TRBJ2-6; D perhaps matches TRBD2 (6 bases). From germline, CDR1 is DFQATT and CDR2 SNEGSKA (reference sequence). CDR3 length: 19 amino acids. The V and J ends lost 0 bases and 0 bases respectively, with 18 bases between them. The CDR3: CSARDFGGAPVSGANVLTF. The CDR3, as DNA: TGCAGTGCTAGAGACTTTGGCGGGGCTCCGGTCTCTGGGGCCAACGTCCTGACTTTC.

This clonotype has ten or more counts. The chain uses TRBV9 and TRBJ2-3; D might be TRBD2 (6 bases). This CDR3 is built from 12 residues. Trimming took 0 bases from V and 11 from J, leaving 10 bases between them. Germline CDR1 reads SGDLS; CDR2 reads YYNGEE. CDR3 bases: TGTGCCAGCAGCGTAGTCACGGGGGAGCAGTATTTT. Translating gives CASSVVTGEQYF.

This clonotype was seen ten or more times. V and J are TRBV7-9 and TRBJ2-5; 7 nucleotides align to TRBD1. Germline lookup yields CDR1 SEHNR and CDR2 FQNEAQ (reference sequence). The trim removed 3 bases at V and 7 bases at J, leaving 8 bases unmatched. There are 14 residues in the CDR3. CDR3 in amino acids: CASSFGTQGVTQYF. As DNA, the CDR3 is TGTGCCAGCAGCTTTGGAACCCAGGGGGTGACCCAGTACTTC.

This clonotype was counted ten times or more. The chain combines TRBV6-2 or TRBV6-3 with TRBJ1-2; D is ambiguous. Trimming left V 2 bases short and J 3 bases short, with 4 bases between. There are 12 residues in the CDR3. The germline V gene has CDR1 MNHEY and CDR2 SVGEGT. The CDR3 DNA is TGTGCCAGCAGTTACCCCTACTATGGCTACACCTTC. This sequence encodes CASSYPYYGYTF.

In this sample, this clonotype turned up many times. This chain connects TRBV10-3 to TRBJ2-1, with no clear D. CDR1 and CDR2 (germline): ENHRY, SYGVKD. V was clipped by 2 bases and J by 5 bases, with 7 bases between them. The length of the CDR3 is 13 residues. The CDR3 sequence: CAISEGMNNEQFF. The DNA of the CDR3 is TGTGCCATCAGTGAGGGAATGAACAATGAGCAGTTCTTC.

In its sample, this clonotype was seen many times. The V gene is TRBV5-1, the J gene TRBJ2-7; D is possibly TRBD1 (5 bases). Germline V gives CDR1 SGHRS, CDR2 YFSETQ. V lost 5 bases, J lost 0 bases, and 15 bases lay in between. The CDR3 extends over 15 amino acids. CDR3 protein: CASRQAQGYSYEQYF. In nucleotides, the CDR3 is TGCGCCAGCAGACAAGCCCAGGGATACTCCTACGAGCAGTACTTC.

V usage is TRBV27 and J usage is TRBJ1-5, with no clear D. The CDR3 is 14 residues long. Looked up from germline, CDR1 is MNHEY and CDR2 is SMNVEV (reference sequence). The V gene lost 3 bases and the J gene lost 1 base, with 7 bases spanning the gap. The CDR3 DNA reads TGTGCCAGCAGTTTCCGGGCAAGCAATCAGCCCCAGCATTTT. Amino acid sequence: CASSFRASNQPQHF.